This T cell receptor beta chain was captured by sequencing in a study of blood T cell repertoires in COVID-19 (dated by TCRdb to 2020 to 2021). General notes on the study: The collaborator samples originated in the United States, Italy and Spain and spanned the acute and convalescent phases of COVID-19. The prospective study material was composed of cDNA or gDNA derived from T cells, B-cell-depleted T cells, or PBMCs. Deeply sampled blood TCRbeta repertoires from subjects exposed to, actively infected with, or recovered from COVID-19 were included in the dataset. A freely available public database, intended as a resource for researchers studying the immune response to SARS-CoV-2, is where the repertoires were released. Samples came from the ongoing ImmuneRACE study (first 160 participants) plus 1,254 subjects from 6 global collaborators. The sample metadata nearly always contained a de-identified subject ID, COVID-19 status, age in years and sex. Where available, HLA class I and class II types were obtained from metadata supplied by the sample provider rather than from assay-based typing. What the authors observed across the whole study: How much clinical and demographic metadata was included differed by source and by participant, and the metadata was provided uncurated.

Whole blood was collected in K2EDTA tubes by collaborating institutions according to the institutions' own protocols. For TCRbeta analysis, collaborators shipped samples in one of three forms: frozen whole blood, isolated PBMCs, or DNA extracted from either of those sample types. The immunoSEQ Assay, a bias-controlled multiplex PCR, was used to amplify TCRbeta CDR3 regions from genomic DNA. Per the original workflow: The number of nucleated cells in each sample was estimated from the amplification of reference gene primers within the assay. To quantify the absolute abundance of each unique TCRbeta CDR3 rearrangement, sequence reads were collapsed and filtered. For each sample, productive Simpson clonality was calculated as the square root of Simpson's diversity index across productive rearrangements. TCRdb provides this immuneACCESS table in a form limited to in-frame rearrangements. Some clones are lacking; in checked studies, under half of them reflect an unresolved V gene, and why the rest are absent is not known. V and J calls plus clone size are reproduced from that table; the DNA served to infer D and trimming. Across this sample there are fewer than 150,000 clones, with roughly 90% seen only once. More than 9% of the sample is held by the ten biggest clonotypes.

Remarks on this clone: Its antigen specificity is not known. Qualities for individual bases were not recorded, and no much larger clone is one base off.

The clonotype was recovered from a man over 45 with active or convalescent COVID-19. Material for sequencing was peripheral blood.

The nucleotides are TGTGCCAGCAGTGACGGGACAGGGGACGACGAGCAGTACTTC. The resulting protein is CASSDGTGDDEQYF. Recombination joined TRBV2 with TRBJ2-7, with TRBD1 matching 10 junction bases. Based on the germline V gene, the CDR1 and CDR2 sequences are SNHLY and FYNNEI. Relative to germline, V is missing 3 bases and J is missing 5 bases, with 4 bases of the junction outside any gene match. The CDR3 holds 14 amino acids from the cysteine to the phenylalanine. Solely the CDR3 DNA is kept, with 42 bases framed from the first base.